One sample yielded the 15 T cell receptor beta chains listed below, sequenced in a study of shared clonotypes between healthy human individuals. Clones were read by immunoSEQ multiplex PCR, and TCRdb kept only the in-frame ones, dropping some. Of under 1,900,000 clones in the sample, around 98.5% were seen once. Input material: naive CD4+ T cells sorted from blood. Subset denoted: CD45RA+ positively selected. These receptors were obtained from a man aged 30-40 years in good health.

The chain combines TRBV7-9 with TRBJ2-3; 8 nucleotides align to TRBD2. The V segment lost 3 bases and the J segment 0 bases; nucleotides outside the gene matches: 11. Per germline, CDR1 SEHNR and CDR2 FQNEAQ (reference sequence). CDR3 length: 18 amino acids. This CDR3 is CASSFFGRGLLSTDTQYF. In nucleotides, the CDR3 is TGTGCCAGCAGCTTTTTCGGGAGGGGCCTGTTGAGCACAGATACGCAGTATTTT.

The chain is built from TRBV30 and TRBJ2-7; 8 bases map to TRBD2. CDR3 length: 17 amino acids. Germline values: CDR1 GTSNPN, CDR2 SVGIG (reference sequence). The ends lost 0 bases at V and 0 bases at J; junction bases unmatched: 10. CDR3 bases: TGTGCCTGGAGTGTACCGAGCGGGAGCCCCAGCTCCTACGAGCAGTACTTC. Protein: CAWSVPSGSPSSYEQYF. The variable domain in full, with the rest retrieved from reference TRBV30 and TRBJ2-7, is SQTIHQWPATLVQPVGSPLSLECTVEGTSNPNLYWYRQAAGRGLQLLFYSVGIGQISSEVPQNLSASRPQDRQFILSSKKLLLSDSGFYLCAWSVPSGSPSSYEQYFGPGTRLTVT.

This clone has a single count. V gene TRBV5-1 combines with J gene TRBJ2-1, with TRBD1 matching over 7 bases. Trimming took 8 bases from V and 9 from J; bases not matched to a gene: 14. From germline, CDR1 is SGHRS and CDR2 YFSETQ. This CDR3 spans 14 amino acids. The CDR3 sequence: CASQNSEGASEQFF. The DNA for the CDR3 is TGCGCCAGTCAGAATAGCGAGGGGGCGAGTGAGCAGTTCTTC.

The rearrangement uses TRBV25-1 and TRBJ2-7, with 7 bases that match TRBD2. The V segment lost 4 bases and the J segment 2 bases; nucleotides outside the gene matches: 8. Germline lookup yields CDR1 MGHDK and CDR2 SYGVNS. The CDR3 runs to 15 residues. The CDR3 here is CASSGRAGAAYEQYF. DNA of the CDR3: TGTGCCAGCAGTGGTCGGGCGGGAGCGGCCTACGAGCAGTACTTC.

The chain links TRBV7-9 to TRBJ1-1; D unclear. Germline V gives CDR1 SEHNR, CDR2 FQNEAQ (reference sequence). With 0 bases removed from V and 4 bases from J, the gap between germline ends came to 6 bases. The CDR3 has 13 residues. In DNA form, the CDR3 reads TGTGCCAGCAGCTTAGCCGAAGGCACTGAAGCTTTCTTT. This gives the protein CASSLAEGTEAFF. Looking up the rest from reference TRBV7-9 and TRBJ1-1 gives the full variable domain: DTGVSQNPRHKITKRGQNVTFRCDPISEHNRLYWYRQTLGQGPEFLTYFQNEAQLEKSRLLSDRFSAERPKGSFSTLEIQRTEQGDSAMYLCASSLAEGTEAFFGQGTRLTVV.

The genes are TRBV27 and TRBJ2-1; possible D gene TRBD1, 5 bases. With 5 bases removed from V and 6 bases from J, the gap between germline ends came to 17 bases. CDR1 is MNHEY, CDR2 SMNVEV, per germline (reference sequence). CDR3 length: 15 residues. The CDR3 is CASSEKGRRANEQFF. In DNA, the CDR3 is TGTGCCAGCAGTGAGAAGGGCCGCAGGGCCAATGAGCAGTTCTTC.

This clone was counted once. CDR3 sequence: CASSRTGGSTDTQYF. The CDR3 bases are TGTGCCAGCAGCAGAACGGGAGGCAGCACAGATACGCAGTATTTT. The chain uses TRBV5-5 and TRBJ2-3, with 7 bases matching TRBD2. The CDR3 consists of 15 residues. CDR1 is SGHKS, CDR2 YYEKEE, per germline (reference sequence). Trimming took 4 bases from V and 0 from J; bases not matched to a gene: 5.

V usage is TRBV18 and J usage is TRBJ2-1; no clear D. V shed 4 bases and J shed 8 bases, with 9 bases lying between them. This CDR3 contains 12 residues. The V gene's germline CDR1 is KGHSH and CDR2 LQKENI. CDR3 sequence reads: CASSLARDEQFF. The CDR3 DNA follows: TGTGCCAGCTCACTCGCACGGGATGAGCAGTTCTTC.

The chain couples TRBV2 to TRBJ2-1; maybe TRBD2 (7 bases). Trimming left V 8 bases short and J 1 base short, with 12 bases between. There are 14 residues in the CDR3. Germline CDR1 SNHLY, CDR2 FYNNEI. The CDR3 reads CASVGGQSYNEQFF. The CDR3 DNA sequence: TGTGCCAGCGTGGGGGGGCAGTCCTACAATGAGCAGTTCTTC.

The chain links TRBV5-6 to TRBJ2-1; tentatively, D is TRBD2 (5 bases). This CDR3 spans 12 amino acids. The V and J ends lost 4 bases and 12 bases respectively, with 14 bases between them. Looked up from germline, CDR1 is SGHDT and CDR2 is YYEEEE. CDR3 nucleotides: TGTGCCAGCAGCGTACTACAGCTAGCGCAGTTCTTC. It codes for CASSVLQLAQFF.

This rearrangement joins TRBV7-2 to TRBJ1-2; no clear D gene. The CDR3 totals 15 residues. V was clipped by 3 bases and J by 4 bases, with 15 bases between them. From germline, CDR1 is SGHTA and CDR2 FQGNSA. The DNA for the CDR3 is TGTGCCAGCAGCTTCGACTTCGGCAGACCCTATGGCTACACCTTC. The encoded protein is CASSFDFGRPYGYTF. The full variable domain, with the rest looked up from reference TRBV7-2 and TRBJ1-2, is GAGVSQSPSNKVTEKGKDVELRCDPISGHTALYWYRQSLGQGLEFLIYFQGNSAPDKSGLPSDRFSAERTGGSVSTLTIQRTQQEDSAVYLCASSFDFGRPYGYTFGSGTRLTVV.

This clone came up once. The chain uses TRBV18 and TRBJ1-1; tentative D call: TRBD1 (6 bases). V lost 3 bases, J lost 4 bases, and 12 bases lay in between. The CDR3 length is 14 residues. Per the germline V gene, CDR1 is KGHSH and CDR2 is LQKENI. This chain's CDR3 is CASSPWGRGTEAFF. As DNA, the CDR3 is TGTGCCAGCTCACCTTGGGGGCGAGGCACTGAAGCTTTCTTT. Supplemented by reference TRBV18 and TRBJ1-1, the full variable domain reads NAGVMQNPRHLVRRRGQEARLRCSPMKGHSHVYWYRQLPEEGLKFMVYLQKENIIDESGMPKERFSAEFPKEGPSILRIQQVVRGDSAAYFCASSPWGRGTEAFFGQGTRLTVV.

The rearrangement joins TRBV19 to TRBJ1-5, with D possibly being TRBD1 (6 bases). The germline V and J ends were trimmed by 8 bases and 7 bases, with 9 bases remaining between them. Germline lookup yields CDR1 LNHDA and CDR2 SQIVND (reference sequence). CDR3 length: 11 amino acids. The CDR3 loop is CASGGAQPQHF. The CDR3 DNA follows: TGTGCCAGTGGGGGGGCACAGCCCCAGCATTTT.

V gene TRBV6-5 combines with J gene TRBJ2-1; no clear D. This CDR3 comprises 13 residues. CDR1 and CDR2 (germline): MNHEY, SVGAGI. V was shortened by 7 bases and J by 0 bases, with 7 bases between the two germline ends. CDR3 sequence reads: CASKKSSYNEQFF. CDR3 bases: TGTGCCAGCAAGAAAAGCTCCTACAATGAGCAGTTCTTC.

This clone is a singleton in its sample. The V and J genes are TRBV5-1 and TRBJ2-7; 11 bases agree with TRBD1. J gave up 5 bases and V 4 bases, and 2 bases lay outside the gene matches. The CDR3 has 13 amino acids. Germline V lookup: CDR1 SGHRS, CDR2 YFSETQ. CDR3: CASSRGQGDEQYF. DNA of the CDR3: TGCGCCAGCAGCAGGGGACAGGGGGACGAGCAGTACTTC.